These 27 T cell receptor beta chains originate from one sample sequenced in a study of T cell changes during pregnancy in multiple sclerosis. TCRdb's table, derived via immunoSEQ multiplex PCR, lists solely in-frame clones and lacks some. The sample has tens of thousands of clones; just over 90% are singletons. Material: CD4+ T cells from peripheral blood mononuclear cells, obtained before pregnancy. These receptors were collected from a female donor with multiple sclerosis, enrolled in a pregnancy study.

This chain links TRBV2 with TRBJ1-5, with D possibly being TRBD1 (5 bases). Trimming left V 7 bases short and J 1 base short, with 14 bases between. There are 15 residues in the CDR3. CDR1 SNHLY and CDR2 FYNNEI come from the germline V gene. The CDR3 DNA is TGTGCCAGCAAAGGGAATCAGGGCAGCAATCAGCCCCAGCATTTT. Its translation: CASKGNQGSNQPQHF. Full variable domain (missing parts from reference TRBV2 and TRBJ1-5): EPEVTQTPSHQVTQMGQEVILRCVPISNHLYFYWYRQILGQKVEFLVSFYNNEISEKSEIFDDQFSVERPDGSNFTLKIRSTKLEDSAMYFCASKGNQGSNQPQHFGDGTRLSIL.

This clone has just a few counts. This sequence joins TRBV19 and TRBJ1-6; 12 nucleotides align to TRBD1. The CDR3 runs 18 residues. V lost 5 bases and J lost 10; bases outside the gene matches: 15. CDR1 LNHDA and CDR2 SQIVND come from the germline V gene (reference sequence). Here the CDR3 reads CASSPPGTGGPGRSPLHF. In DNA, the CDR3 is TGTGCCAGTAGTCCCCCCGGGACAGGGGGCCCCGGGAGATCACCCCTCCACTTT.

J is TRBJ1-2 and V is TRBV20-1; 9 nucleotides line up with TRBD1. The CDR3 length is 11 residues. With 5 bases clipped from V and 7 bases from J, the junction kept 2 bases outside the gene matches. In germline, CDR1 is DFQATT, CDR2 SNEGSKA (reference sequence). The CDR3 coding sequence is TGCAGTGCTGGGACAGGGATTGGCTACACCTTC. It codes for CSAGTGIGYTF.

The chain combines TRBV6-1 with TRBJ1-1, with TRBD1 identical over 7 bases. The CDR3 is 12 amino acids. The trim removed 4 bases at V and 8 bases at J, leaving 4 bases unmatched. Germline V gives CDR1 MNHNS, CDR2 SASEGT. The CDR3 is CASSADRREAFF. The CDR3 nucleotides are TGTGCCAGCAGTGCGGACAGGAGAGAAGCTTTCTTT.

The chain carries TRBV11-3 and TRBJ2-1; 11 positions match TRBD2. Unmatched junction bases numbered 3, after V lost 5 bases and J lost 3 bases. Germline-derived CDR1 and CDR2 are SGHNT and YENEEA. CDR3 size: 15 residues. This CDR3 reads CASSRLAGGYNEQFF. The CDR3 DNA reads as TGTGCCAGCAGCCGTCTAGCGGGAGGCTACAATGAGCAGTTCTTC.

This chain joins TRBV28 and TRBJ2-7; D is possibly TRBD1 (6 bases). Germline V gives CDR1 MDHEN, CDR2 SYDVKM. The V end lost 1 base, the J end lost 9 bases, and 10 bases lay between the germline ends. The CDR3 consists of 12 residues. The CDR3 nucleotides read TGTGCCAGCAGTTTATTACAGGGCGGGCAGTACTTC. This gives the protein CASSLLQGGQYF.

This clone was counted once. The chain recombines TRBV19 with TRBJ2-5; 7 nucleotides agree with TRBD2. Per the germline V gene, CDR1 is LNHDA and CDR2 is SQIVND (reference sequence). The length of the CDR3 is 16 residues. The junction had 11 bases not matched to a gene; V was cut back by 3 bases and J by 4 bases. Written as DNA, the CDR3 is TGTGCCAGTAGTATCGGGGGAGGGCCGTCTGGAGAGACCCAGTACTTC. Translation: CASSIGGGPSGETQYF.

This rearrangement joins TRBV19 to TRBJ2-3, with D unresolved. V shed 10 bases and J shed 6 bases, with 17 bases lying between them. Germline V gene data show CDR1 as LNHDA and CDR2 as SQIVND (reference sequence). This CDR3 has 13 residues. CDR3 protein: CATSVRVTDTQYF. In DNA form, the CDR3 reads TGTGCCACCAGCGTACGGGTCACGGATACGCAGTATTTT.

The rearrangement joins TRBV5-8 to TRBJ2-1; 11 bases are shared with TRBD2. J was trimmed by 4 bases and V by 4 bases; bases with no gene match: 7. CDR1 SGHTS and CDR2 YDEGEE come from the germline V gene. This CDR3 has 16 residues. The CDR3 bases are TGTGCCAGCAGCGGGTTGGGACTAGCGGTTTACAATGAGCAGTTCTTC. Translating gives CASSGLGLAVYNEQFF.

The V call is TRBV6-1, the J call TRBJ2-7, with TRBD1 identical over 11 bases. This CDR3 is built from 14 residues. Germline V gene sequence: CDR1 MNHNS, CDR2 SASEGT. V shed 8 bases, J shed 4 bases, and the junction held 7 bases outside the gene matches. The CDR3 DNA is TGTGCCAGCCATCGGACAGGGGGCAAGTACGAGCAGTACTTC. Protein sequence: CASHRTGGKYEQYF.

The chain uses TRBV7-3 and TRBJ2-1, with 7 nucleotides matching TRBD2. Per germline, CDR1 SGHTA and CDR2 FQGTGA. The CDR3 extends over 16 amino acids. V lost 1 base and J lost 4; bases outside the gene matches: 7. CDR3 sequence: CASSLNSAGPYNEQFF. CDR3 bases: TGTGCCAGCAGCTTAAACTCAGCGGGACCTTACAATGAGCAGTTCTTC.

The chain employs TRBV20-1 and TRBJ2-7; D gene uncertain. V lost 2 bases and J 5 bases, leaving 7 bases between the germline ends. Germline CDR1 reads DFQATT; CDR2 reads SNEGSKA (reference sequence). CDR3 length: 11 amino acids. The DNA for the CDR3 is TGCAGTGCTAGAATCCAGGACGAGCAGTACTTC. It encodes CSARIQDEQYF.

This clone has more than one count but fewer than ten. The chain carries TRBV6-1 and TRBJ1-1; 9 positions match TRBD1. The germline V gene encodes CDR1 MNHNS and CDR2 SASEGT. V was clipped by 6 bases and J by 1 base; unmatched bases: 0. There are 13 residues in the CDR3. This CDR3 reads CASRQGANTEAFF. For the CDR3, the DNA is TGTGCCAGCAGACAGGGGGCGAACACTGAAGCTTTCTTT.

The chain combines TRBV5-5 with TRBJ2-7; possible D gene TRBD2, 5 bases. CDR3 size: 17 residues. Germline V gene sequence: CDR1 SGHKS, CDR2 YYEKEE (reference sequence). Between the trimmed V and J ends, which lost 4 bases and 2 bases, there was a span of 22 bases. CDR3 residues: CASSPPLQGSKAYEQYF. CDR3 sequence (DNA): TGTGCCAGCAGCCCCCCCCTCCAAGGGAGTAAGGCCTACGAGCAGTACTTC.

The chain links TRBV11-3 to TRBJ1-4; 10 positions match TRBD1. Germline V gene lookup returns CDR1 SGHNT and CDR2 YENEEA. V lost 2 bases to trimming and J lost 8 bases; unmatched junction nucleotides: 2. The CDR3 is 14 amino acids. In DNA form, the CDR3 reads TGTGCCAGCAGCTTAAGACAGGGGGCGGAAAAACTGTTTTTT. Its translation: CASSLRQGAEKLFF.

This sequence joins TRBV4-2 and TRBJ1-2, with D perhaps matching TRBD1 (6 bases). V lost 1 base, J lost 4 bases, and 10 bases lay in between. Looked up from germline, CDR1 is LGHNA and CDR2 is YNFKEQ. This CDR3 spans 14 amino acids. CDR3 protein: CASSQGAGAYGYTF. The DNA for the CDR3 is TGTGCCAGCAGCCAAGGGGCAGGGGCCTATGGCTACACCTTC.

The J gene is TRBJ2-1, the V gene TRBV7-9, with 12 nucleotides matching TRBD2. In germline, CDR1 is SEHNR, CDR2 FQNEAQ (reference sequence). The CDR3 totals 15 residues. With 5 bases clipped from V and 6 bases from J, the junction kept 5 bases outside the gene matches. Here the CDR3 DNA reads TGTGCCAGCAGCGCGAGACTAGCGGGAGTCAATGAGCAGTTCTTC. Translation: CASSARLAGVNEQFF.

The chain uses TRBV30 and TRBJ1-1; TRBD1 matches 7 bases. Germline CDR1 reads GTSNPN; CDR2 reads SVGIG (reference sequence). Trimming removed 5 bases from V and 7 bases from J; junction bases left unmatched: 4. There are 11 residues in the CDR3. The CDR3 DNA reads as TGTGCCTGGGCTGACAGGGATGAAGCTTTCTTT. Translated, it gives CAWADRDEAFF.

The rearrangement links TRBV19 to TRBJ1-5; 12 nucleotides align to TRBD1. V gave up 6 bases and J gave up 0 bases; unmatched junction bases: 6. CDR1 is LNHDA, CDR2 SQIVND, per germline (reference sequence). The CDR3 consists of 17 residues. The CDR3 nucleotides are TGTGCCAGTAGCCCGGGACAGGGGGCCCGTAGCAATCAGCCCCAGCATTTT. Its protein product is CASSPGQGARSNQPQHF.

This rearrangement joins TRBV5-1 to TRBJ2-3; TRBD2 aligns across 8 bases. This CDR3 comprises 17 residues. Germline CDR1 and CDR2: SGHRS and YFSETQ. Trimming cost V 1 base and J 0 bases; bases outside gene matches: 7. Here the CDR3 reads CASSLPTTSGSTDTQYF. The CDR3 DNA reads TGCGCCAGCAGCTTGCCTACCACTAGCGGTAGCACAGATACGCAGTATTTT.

The J gene is TRBJ1-6, the V gene TRBV5-1, with TRBD1 matching over 7 bases. This CDR3 has 16 amino acids. V shed 2 bases and J 4 bases; nucleotides not matched to a gene: 6. The germline CDR1 and CDR2 sequences are SGHRS and YFSETQ. CDR3 sequence: CASSFTGRGYNSPLHF. DNA for the CDR3: TGCGCCAGCAGCTTTACGGGCAGGGGGTATAATTCACCCCTCCACTTT.

This rearrangement joins TRBV7-2 to TRBJ2-7, with D uncertain. V lost 4 bases, J lost 2 bases, and 12 bases lay in between. Germline V gene lookup returns CDR1 SGHTA and CDR2 FQGNSA. This CDR3 contains 14 residues. The CDR3 loop reads CASSYLMSTYEQYF. Here the CDR3 DNA reads TGTGCCAGCAGCTATTTAATGAGTACCTACGAGCAGTACTTC.

The chain links TRBV15 to TRBJ2-7; D perhaps matches TRBD1 (7 bases). This CDR3 is built from 16 residues. CDR1 is LNHNV and CDR2 is YYDKDF in the germline V gene (reference sequence). V was trimmed by 3 bases and J by 7 bases, leaving 22 bases between them. CDR3 region: CATSSSLPGQSGEQYF. Here the CDR3 DNA reads TGTGCCACCAGCAGTTCATTACCGGGACAGAGCGGGGAGCAGTACTTC.

The V and J genes are TRBV15 and TRBJ1-2; 9 bases map to TRBD1. The J segment lost 7 bases and the V segment lost 4 bases, leaving 10 bases of the junction unmatched. Per germline, CDR1 LNHNV and CDR2 YYDKDF (reference sequence). The CDR3 extends over 15 amino acids. CDR3 nucleotide sequence: TGTGCCACCAGCACTCCCCGGGGACAGGGAGCTGGCTACACCTTC. This translates into CATSTPRGQGAGYTF.

The CDR3 is CASSPPAHTEAFF. The CDR3, as DNA: TGTGCCAGCTCACCACCGGCCCACACTGAAGCTTTCTTT. The chain has TRBV18 and TRBJ1-1; D is undetermined. CDR3 length: 13 amino acids. Germline assignment: CDR1 KGHSH and CDR2 LQKENI. V was pared by 0 bases and J by 3 bases, with 5 bases between.

CDR3: CASSPRQVTYEQYF. CDR3 nucleotide sequence: TGTGCCAGCAGCCCCCGACAGGTGACCTACGAGCAGTACTTC. This sequence joins TRBV7-2 and TRBJ2-7, with a possible D match to TRBD1 (6 bases). Germline V lookup: CDR1 SGHTA, CDR2 FQGNSA. CDR3 length: 14 amino acids. V was trimmed by 5 bases and J by 2 bases, leaving 13 bases between them.

V gene TRBV4-1 combines with J gene TRBJ2-1; 11 nucleotides match TRBD2. The CDR3 is made up of 17 amino acids. V dropped 3 bases and J dropped 10; count of bases not matched to a gene: 14. Germline assignment: CDR1 MGHRA and CDR2 YSYEKL. For the CDR3, the DNA is TGCGCCAGCAGCCAGCTGCAATGGGCTAGCGGGGGGTACGAGCAGTTCTTC. Translated: CASSQLQWASGGYEQFF.